This T cell receptor (beta chain) was found in a study of human T cells and chemical hapten exposure. MiXCR was run by TCRdb on the RACE reads, yielding one entry per CDR3 protein. The table includes approximately 400,000 distinct CDR3 sequences, approximately 4.4% detected once. Time point here: patch test 1, 2 weeks after DPC sensitization. Documented treatment: therapeutic diphenylcyclopropenone sensitization with weekly scalp DPC. Donors were 18 to 70-year-old alopecia patients suitable for DPC. CDR1 is SGHRS and CDR2 is YFSETQ in the germline V gene. This CDR3 region has 14 residues. The ends lost 6 bases at V and 5 bases at J; junction bases unmatched: 10. This clonotype was seen repeatedly, ten times or more.

The sequenced sample was whole blood, obtained in connection with sensitization to the hapten diphenylcyclopropenone (DPC). The sequence was obtained from a woman aged 50 to 65 with alopecia areata. Some clones in this sample may be carry-over from other donors' samples. V is TRBV5-1 and J is TRBJ1-1; 7 bases are a match to TRBD1. Here the CDR3 reads CASTQDRQGTEAFF. In DNA form, the CDR3 reads TGCGCCAGCACCCAGGACAGGCAAGGGACTGAAGCTTTCTTT.